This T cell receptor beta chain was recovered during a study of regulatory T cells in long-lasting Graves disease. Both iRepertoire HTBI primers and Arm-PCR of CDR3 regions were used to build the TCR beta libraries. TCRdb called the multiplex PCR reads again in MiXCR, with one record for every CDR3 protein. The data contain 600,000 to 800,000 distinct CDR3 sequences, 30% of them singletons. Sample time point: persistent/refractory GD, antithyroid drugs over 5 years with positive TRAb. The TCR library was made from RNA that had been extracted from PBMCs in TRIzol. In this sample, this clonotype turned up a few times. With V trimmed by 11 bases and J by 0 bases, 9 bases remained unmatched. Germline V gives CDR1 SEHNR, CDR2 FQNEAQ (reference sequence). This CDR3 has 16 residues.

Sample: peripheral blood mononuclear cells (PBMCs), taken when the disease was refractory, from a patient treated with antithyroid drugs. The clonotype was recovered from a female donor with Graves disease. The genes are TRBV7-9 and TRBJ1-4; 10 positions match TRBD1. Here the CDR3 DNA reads TGTGCCGGTGGACAGGGGGACTCTCCAACTAATGAAAAACTGTTTTTT. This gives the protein CAGGQGDSPTNEKLFF.